This T cell receptor beta chain was profiled in a study of CD8 T cells in Susac syndrome. From blood CD8+ and CD4+ T cells, TCR beta sequences were generated. Negative isolation was used for CD8+ and CD4+ T cells, and FACS enrichment was applied to TEMRA cells. RNA in amounts of roughly 0.5 to 1 ug was reverse transcribed with random hexamers. Across 54 Vbeta and 13 Jbeta, immunoSEQ multiplex PCR amplified TCR beta CDR3. One entry per CDR3 protein, called by TCRdb with MiXCR from the immunoSEQ multiplex PCR reads. Among roughly 200,000 distinct CDR3 sequences listed, approximately 94% were seen once. Germline-derived CDR1 and CDR2 are MNHEY and SMNVEV (reference sequence). The CDR3 sequence is 13 residues long. Trimming cost V 5 bases and J 2 bases, with 10 bases left between them.

The sequence derives from a human donor in good health. The sequencing input was CD4+ T cells from PBMCs. The V call is TRBV27, the J call TRBJ2-7; D unresolved. This CDR3 is CASSTLKTYEQYF. The CDR3 DNA follows: TGTGCCAGCAGTACCCTGAAAACCTACGAGCAGTACTTC.